This T cell receptor (beta chain) came from a study of T cells in Graves' hyperthyroidism and ophthalmopathy. Study overall: Peripheral blood was drawn at first diagnosis, prior to all treatment.

After removal of 3 bases from V and 8 bases from J, the junction contained 5 bases not matched to a gene. CDR3 size: 12 residues. CDR1 and CDR2 (germline): DFQATT, SNEGSKA (reference sequence). Only a few counts were recorded for this clonotype. Its antigen is unknown. Each diagnosis drew on symptoms, thyroxine, TRAb, thyroid ultrasound and orbital computed tomography findings. RNA transcripts yielded amplified TCR beta CDR3 regions. First-round RT-PCR targeting the TCR CDR3 was performed with the HTBI primer set. TCRdb re-derived calls from the multiplex PCR reads in MiXCR, one entry per CDR3 protein. Seen here are hundreds of thousands of distinct CDR3 sequences, over 12% observed once, and the top ten hold roughly 19%. Study outcomes and limitations: Blood shared most expanded thyroid clonotypes above 0.001. Ophthalmopathy onset followed model prediction by a median approximately six months.

The TCR was taken from a woman aged 60-70 years with Graves' ophthalmopathy. The chain links TRBV20-1 to TRBJ1-1, with 8 positions matching TRBD1. Sequences were obtained from blood. CDR3 bases: TGCAGTGCTAGGCAGGGGGCCCTGGAAGCTTTCTTT. Residues: CSARQGALEAFF.